These T cell receptor beta chains were read from a single sample in a study of T cells in Graves' hyperthyroidism and ophthalmopathy. TCRdb called the multiplex PCR reads again in MiXCR, with one record for every CDR3 protein. The sample gives hundreds of thousands of distinct CDR3 sequences, about 14% of which show up once; more than 8.5% is in the top ten. Sequenced input: blood. All receptors come from a woman younger than 30 with Graves' hyperthyroidism. Each CDR3 is given with its conserved first and last residue. A D gene is named only where the DNA matches it firmly. Size tells how often a clone was seen (once, few, many) or the class of an expanded clone, and some rows leave it out.

TRBV11-1	TRBJ2-7	many	TRBD1	CASSQRQGAYEQYF	TGTGCCAGCAGCCAACGACAGGGGGCCTACGAGCAGTACTTC
TRBV2	TRBJ2-1	many	-	CAGRMTVYNEQFF	TGTGCCGGGAGAATGACAGTATACAATGAGCAGTTCTTC
TRBV7-2	TRBJ2-7	few	-	CVSSRRSLSSYEQYF	TGTGTCAGCAGCCGCAGATCACTGAGCTCCTACGAGCAGTACTTC
TRBV20-1	TRBJ2-7	-	TRBD1	CSAPNRGPPYEQYF	TGCAGTGCCCCCAACAGGGGACCTCCCTACGAGCAGTACTTC
TRBV24-1	TRBJ2-2	many	-	CATSDWRGTGGELFF	TGTGCCACCAGTGATTGGAGAGGGACGGGCGGGGAGCTGTTTTTT
TRBV4-1	TRBJ2-7	-	TRBD1	CASSQTGLHIGQYF	TGCGCCAGCAGTCAGACAGGGCTCCATATCGGGCAGTACTTC
TRBV19	TRBJ2-1	-	-	CASSINVNEQFF	TGTGCCAGTAGTATCAACGTAAATGAGCAGTTCTTC
TRBV27	TRBJ2-3	many	-	CASSLTRRGLDTQYF	TGTGCCAGCAGTTTAACCCGGCGGGGCCTAGATACGCAGTATTTT
TRBV12-3/TRBV12-4	TRBJ2-5	many	-	CASSLGYKETQYF	TGTGCCAGCAGTTTAGGCTACAAAGAGACCCAGTACTTC
TRBV5-8	TRBJ2-1	-	TRBD2	CASSAPGLGTYNEQFF	TGTGCCAGCAGCGCGCCGGGACTAGGGACCTACAATGAGCAGTTCTTC
TRBV5-1	TRBJ2-5	-	-	CASSLARQFQRETQYF	TGCGCCAGCAGCTTGGCCAGACAGTTTCAGCGAGAGACCCAGTACTTC
TRBV7-2	TRBJ2-1	many	-	CASSLGGDYNEQFF	TGTGCCAGCAGCTTAGGCGGGGATTACAATGAGCAGTTCTTC
TRBV27	TRBJ2-3	many	TRBD2	CASSSGRKGLAVFTDTQYF	TGTGCCAGCAGTAGTGGGAGGAAGGGACTAGCGGTTTTCACAGATACGCAGTATTTT
TRBV11-2	TRBJ2-1	many	-	CASSLVAGGTLYEQFF	TGTGCCAGCAGCTTAGTTGCCGGGGGCACCCTCTACGAGCAGTTCTTC
TRBV7-2	TRBJ1-1	many	TRBD1	CASSAPGGSEAFF	TGTGCCAGCAGCGCTCCAGGGGGTTCTGAAGCTTTCTTT
TRBV2	TRBJ2-6	-	-	CASSVSSSVSGANVLTF	TGTGCCAGCAGTGTCTCCAGCTCTGTCTCTGGGGCCAACGTCCTGACTTTC
TRBV10-3	TRBJ2-7	few	TRBD2	CAISDPYRAGEDIYEQYF	TGTGCCATCAGTGACCCCTACCGAGCGGGAGAGGATATTTACGAGCAGTACTTC
TRBV12-3/TRBV12-4	TRBJ1-4	-	-	CASGLGGKLFF	TGTGCCAGCGGACTTGGAGGAAAACTGTTTTTT
TRBV28	TRBJ1-1	-	TRBD1	CASSRGQGAPDTEAFF	TGTGCCAGCAGCCGGGGACAGGGGGCGCCAGACACTGAAGCTTTCTTT
TRBV28	TRBJ1-1	many	-	CASTTQGYGRDTEAFF	TGTGCCAGCACCACCCAGGGGTATGGGCGGGACACTGAAGCTTTCTTT
TRBV6-2/TRBV6-3	TRBJ1-1	few	-	CASSRDIYTEAFF	TGTGCCAGCAGTAGGGACATTTACACTGAAGCTTTCTTT
TRBV27	TRBJ2-2	few	-	CASSLSRQNTGELFF	TGTGCCAGCAGTTTATCCCGACAGAACACCGGGGAGCTGTTTTTT
TRBV4-3	TRBJ2-2	-	-	CASRTGRTTGELFF	TGCGCCAGCAGGACAGGGAGGACCACCGGGGAGCTGTTTTTT
TRBV18	TRBJ2-6	few	TRBD1	CASSPRQGDSGANVLTF	TGTGCCAGCTCACCGCGACAGGGGGATAGCGGGGCCAACGTCCTGACTTTC
TRBV6-7	TRBJ2-7	many	TRBD1	CASSYYPGQALYEQYF	TGTGCCAGCAGTTACTATCCGGGACAGGCCCTCTACGAGCAGTACTTC
TRBV13	TRBJ2-2	many	-	CASSSSGGELFF	TGTGCCAGCAGTTCCTCGGGCGGGGAGCTGTTTTTT
TRBV20-1	TRBJ2-7	-	TRBD1	CSAGGQGYHEQYF	TGCAGTGCCGGAGGACAGGGGTACCACGAGCAGTACTTC
TRBV27	TRBJ2-3	few	TRBD2	CASSLSKTSVNTDTQYF	TGTGCCAGCAGTTTATCCAAGACTAGCGTAAACACAGATACGCAGTATTTT
TRBV20-1	TRBJ2-7	many	-	CSARVFRSGYYEQYF	TGCAGTGCTAGAGTCTTCCGGAGCGGGTACTACGAGCAGTACTTC
TRBV30	TRBJ1-1	-	-	CAWSLTYLKQAEAFF	TGTGCCTGGAGTTTAACCTATCTGAAGCAGGCTGAAGCTTTCTTT
TRBV20-1	TRBJ2-7	many	TRBD1	CSARDHGTGAYEQYF	TGCAGTGCTAGAGATCATGGGACAGGTGCCTACGAGCAGTACTTC
TRBV13	TRBJ2-7	many	-	CASSSRTPFIYEQYF	TGTGCCAGCAGCTCCCGGACCCCGTTCATCTACGAGCAGTACTTC
TRBV20-1	TRBJ2-1	many	-	CSACRTKGLYNEQFF	TGCAGTGCTTGCAGAACCAAGGGACTGTACAATGAGCAGTTCTTC
TRBV20-1	TRBJ2-1	many	TRBD2	CSADLAGSDEQFF	TGCAGTGCTGACCTAGCGGGAAGTGATGAGCAGTTCTTC
TRBV29-1	TRBJ1-1	many	-	CSVRGGANTEAFF	TGCAGCGTTCGGGGAGGGGCGAACACTGAAGCTTTCTTT
TRBV20-1	TRBJ1-3	-	-	CSARAPLELAGNTIYF	TGCAGTGCTAGAGCCCCGTTGGAGTTGGCTGGAAACACCATATATTTT
TRBV20-1	TRBJ1-2	many	-	CSARARDNYGYTF	TGCAGTGCTAGAGCCCGGGACAACTATGGCTACACCTTC